A selection of T cell receptor beta chains follows, all from one sample in a study of cytotoxic CD8 clonotypes in ibrutinib-treated CLL. Sequenced by immunoSEQ multiplex PCR; TCRdb stores in-frame clones only, minus some. The table records just over 35,000 clones, 71% of them present only once. The sample was PBMCs, taken at disease progression, from a patient treated with ibrutinib. Receptor source: a human donor with chronic lymphocytic leukemia. Both conserved end residues are part of each CDR3. Each record gives: V gene, clone size, J gene, D gene, CDR3 length, CDR3 DNA, CDR3 protein. D genes are given only for firm matches. Rows may omit the clone size; those that give it use once, few, many or a size class.

TRBV27,.,TRBJ2-7,TRBD2,13,TGTGCCAGCAGTTCGGGGGGGCTTTGGGAGCAGTACTTC,CASSSGGLWEQYF
TRBV7-2,.,TRBJ1-3,.,16,TGTGCCAGCAGCTTCGGTGGGCTACAGGCTGGAAACACCATATATTTT,CASSFGGLQAGNTIYF
TRBV9,.,TRBJ2-4,.,16,TGTGCCAGCAGCGTAGCGGCAGGGGGGACCAAAAACATTCAGTACTTC,CASSVAAGGTKNIQYF
TRBV7-9,.,TRBJ2-7,TRBD2,14,TGTGCCAGCAGCTTAGTCGGGGGGGCCTACGAGCAGTACTTC,CASSLVGGAYEQYF
TRBV27,large,TRBJ1-6,.,13,TGTGCCAGTACCTCCGGGGTGGCTTCACCCCTCCACTTT,CASTSGVASPLHF
TRBV11-1,.,TRBJ2-4,TRBD2,17,TGTGCCAGCAGCCCCCGATGGGCGGGGGTAACCAAAAACATTCAGTACTTC,CASSPRWAGVTKNIQYF
TRBV18,.,TRBJ1-1,.,16,TGTGCCAGCTCACCACGACAAGGGTCGCTTCTAACTGAAGCTTTCTTT,CASSPRQGSLLTEAFF
TRBV4-2,once,TRBJ1-1,.,15,TGTGCCAGCAGCCAAGCTCGGGGCAGGGACCCTGAAGCTTTCTTT,CASSQARGRDPEAFF
TRBV6-5,.,TRBJ2-7,.,12,TGTGCCAGCCACCAACGGGGGTACGAGCAGTACTTC,CASHQRGYEQYF
TRBV19,.,TRBJ1-5,.,15,TGTGCCAGTAGTATTCCGCTATTTGGTTTTCAGCCCCAGCATTTT,CASSIPLFGFQPQHF
TRBV20-1,.,TRBJ2-1,TRBD1,11,TGCAGTGCCGACAGGGGGTTTGAGCAGTTCTTC,CSADRGFEQFF
TRBV7-9,few,TRBJ1-2,TRBD1,14,TGTGCCAGCAGCTTTGGGACAGGGACCTATGGCTACACCTTC,CASSFGTGTYGYTF
TRBV5-4,.,TRBJ2-3,TRBD2,17,TGTGCCAGCAGCTTGCCCCTAGCGGGGGGGAACGGGGATACGCAGTATTTT,CASSLPLAGGNGDTQYF
TRBV5-1,once,TRBJ2-3,.,16,TGCGCCAGCAGCCTCTCCGTGGGGGCCAGTTCCGATACGCAGTATTTT,CASSLSVGASSDTQYF
TRBV5-1,.,TRBJ1-6,.,13,TGCGCCAGCAGCTTCCAGGGAAGTTCACCCCTCCACTTT,CASSFQGSSPLHF
TRBV2,.,TRBJ2-7,.,12,TGTGCCAGCAGGGGACCACCCTACGAGCAGTACTTC,CASRGPPYEQYF
TRBV11-2,.,TRBJ2-5,.,13,TGTGCCAGCAGCTTAGAACGTCAAGAGACCCAGTACTTC,CASSLERQETQYF
TRBV6-1,few,TRBJ2-7,.,14,TGTGCCACCACGACGTCCGGGGATTCCTACGAGCAGTACTTC,CATTTSGDSYEQYF
TRBV19,.,TRBJ2-3,TRBD2,15,TGTGCCAGTAGCATGGGGACTAGCCCCTCAGATACGCAGTATTTT,CASSMGTSPSDTQYF
TRBV19,once,TRBJ1-5,.,15,TGTGCCAGTAGTCAAGGGCTTGGTAGCAATCAGCCCCAGCATTTT,CASSQGLGSNQPQHF
TRBV7-7,once,TRBJ1-1,.,13,TGTGCTAGCAGCTTAGCAGAAAACACTGAAGCTTTCTTT,CASSLAENTEAFF
TRBV27,once,TRBJ2-7,TRBD1,13,TGTGCCAGCAGTCAACAGGGGCCCGGGGAGCAGTACTTC,CASSQQGPGEQYF
TRBV15,.,TRBJ1-1,.,15,TGTGCCACCAGGGAACGCTCCGGGGGGCAGGGAAGAGCTTTCTTT,CATRERSGGQGRAFF
TRBV7-8,.,TRBJ2-2,.,14,TGTGCCAGCAGCGACAGGGCGGGGCCCGGGGAGCTGTTTTTT,CASSDRAGPGELFF
TRBV5-4,.,TRBJ2-5,TRBD1,17,TGTGCCAGCAGCGAGCGACAGGGGGCAATCACCCAAGAGACCCAGTACTTC,CASSERQGAITQETQYF
TRBV29-1,few,TRBJ2-3,TRBD1,14,TGCAGCGTCGGGGACAGGGTGAACACAGATACGCAGTATTTT,CSVGDRVNTDTQYF
TRBV9,.,TRBJ1-5,.,14,TGTGCCAGCAGCGTAGGCGTCGGGATTCAGCCCCAGCATTTT,CASSVGVGIQPQHF
TRBV5-1,.,TRBJ1-2,TRBD1,21,TGCGCCAGCAGCTTGACGCCATTCCGGGGACAGGGGATTGAGGGAAACTATGGCTACACCTTC,CASSLTPFRGQGIEGNYGYTF
TRBV19,.,TRBJ2-5,.,13,TGTGCCAGTAGTATGTACGCACAAGAGACCCAGTACTTC,CASSMYAQETQYF
TRBV5-1,.,TRBJ1-1,TRBD1,17,TGCGCCAGCAGCCCCGGCCACAGGGGGGTGGCGAACACTGAAGCTTTCTTT,CASSPGHRGVANTEAFF
TRBV6-1,.,TRBJ2-7,.,15,TGTGCCAGCAGTGAAAAGGGGCACATCACCTACGAGCAGTACTTC,CASSEKGHITYEQYF
TRBV27,.,TRBJ2-3,.,14,TGTGCCAGCAGTTTTGGTGGATCCACAGATACGCAGTATTTT,CASSFGGSTDTQYF
TRBV27,.,TRBJ2-5,.,14,TGTGCCAGCACCAGAGGGGGAGTCGGAGAGACCCAGTACTTC,CASTRGGVGETQYF
TRBV6-5,.,TRBJ2-7,.,15,TGTGCCAGCAGTTACGGAACAGGGACCTCCTACGAGCAGTACTTC,CASSYGTGTSYEQYF
TRBV25-1,.,TRBJ1-4,.,17,TGTGCCAGCAGTCCCCAGGGTCGGACCAACCCGGGTGAAAAACTGTTTTTT,CASSPQGRTNPGEKLFF
TRBV5-1,.,TRBJ1-4,.,15,TGCGCCAGCAGCCTAGGTGGCCCGACTAATGAAAAACTGTTTTTT,CASSLGGPTNEKLFF
TRBV9,.,TRBJ2-1,TRBD2,15,TGTGCCAGCAGCGTAGTCTGGACTAGCGACAATGAGCAGTTCTTC,CASSVVWTSDNEQFF
TRBV7-8,.,TRBJ2-1,TRBD2,16,TGTGCCAGCAGCCGAGCGGGGGGGGACCCCTACAATGAGCAGTTCTTC,CASSRAGGDPYNEQFF
TRBV5-1,.,TRBJ2-3,TRBD1,15,TGCGCCAGCAGCCGCGAGGGACAGGGCACAGATACGCAGTATTTT,CASSREGQGTDTQYF
TRBV6-1,.,TRBJ2-3,TRBD2,18,TGTGCCAGCAGTGAAGTGGAGGGGAGCGGGGGGAGGGCAGATACGCAGTATTTT,CASSEVEGSGGRADTQYF
TRBV10-1,.,TRBJ1-1,.,13,TGCGCCAGCTGCAGGGATGGAGGCACTGAAGCTTTCTTT,CASCRDGGTEAFF
TRBV19,.,TRBJ1-2,TRBD1,13,TGTGCCAGTAGGGGGACAGGAGGCTATGGCTACACCTTC,CASRGTGGYGYTF
TRBV6-6,.,TRBJ2-7,.,13,TGTGCCAGCACCGGACGCGGACAGTACGAGCAGTACTTC,CASTGRGQYEQYF
TRBV10-1,.,TRBJ2-5,TRBD2,14,TGCGCCAGCAGTGAGCCGGGACTAGGGGGGACCCAGTACTTC,CASSEPGLGGTQYF
TRBV5-1,.,TRBJ1-3,.,14,TGCGCCAGCGGGCGCGGTGGGCCTGGAAACACCATATATTTT,CASGRGGPGNTIYF
TRBV21-1,once,TRBJ2-1,.,17,TGTGCCAGCAGCAAACCGGGGAGCGGGACCACCTACAATGAGCAGTTCTTC,CASSKPGSGTTYNEQFF
TRBV7-9,once,TRBJ2-7,TRBD2,15,TGTGCCAGCAACGACCCGACTAGCCGGGGCGGCGAGCAGTACTTC,CASNDPTSRGGEQYF
TRBV5-1,.,TRBJ2-1,TRBD2,16,TGCGCCAGCAGCCCACCTATAGCGGGGGGGTCCAATGAGCAGTTCTTC,CASSPPIAGGSNEQFF
TRBV19,.,TRBJ1-5,.,17,TGTGCCAGTAGTCTCCAGAGGGGCCCTCGGGGCAATCAGCCCCAGCATTTT,CASSLQRGPRGNQPQHF
TRBV4-2,few,TRBJ2-1,TRBD2,15,TGTGCCAGCAGCCAAGAGTGGGGGGGTTACAATGAGCAGTTCTTC,CASSQEWGGYNEQFF
TRBV7-9,.,TRBJ2-3,TRBD2,19,TGTGCCAGCAGCCCCCCGGCTAGCGGGGGGGTCCTTCCCACAGATACGCAGTATTTT,CASSPPASGGVLPTDTQYF
TRBV6-6,.,TRBJ2-2,.,15,TGTGCCAGCAGTTACGTGGGGGGCGGCACCGGGGAGCTGTTTTTT,CASSYVGGGTGELFF
TRBV27,.,TRBJ2-7,TRBD1,15,TGTGCCAGCAGTACCCCGGGACAGGGGCTTTACGAGCAGTACTTC,CASSTPGQGLYEQYF
TRBV21-1,few,TRBJ2-7,.,11,TGTGCCAGCAGGAAAGGGTACGAGCAGTACTTC,CASRKGYEQYF